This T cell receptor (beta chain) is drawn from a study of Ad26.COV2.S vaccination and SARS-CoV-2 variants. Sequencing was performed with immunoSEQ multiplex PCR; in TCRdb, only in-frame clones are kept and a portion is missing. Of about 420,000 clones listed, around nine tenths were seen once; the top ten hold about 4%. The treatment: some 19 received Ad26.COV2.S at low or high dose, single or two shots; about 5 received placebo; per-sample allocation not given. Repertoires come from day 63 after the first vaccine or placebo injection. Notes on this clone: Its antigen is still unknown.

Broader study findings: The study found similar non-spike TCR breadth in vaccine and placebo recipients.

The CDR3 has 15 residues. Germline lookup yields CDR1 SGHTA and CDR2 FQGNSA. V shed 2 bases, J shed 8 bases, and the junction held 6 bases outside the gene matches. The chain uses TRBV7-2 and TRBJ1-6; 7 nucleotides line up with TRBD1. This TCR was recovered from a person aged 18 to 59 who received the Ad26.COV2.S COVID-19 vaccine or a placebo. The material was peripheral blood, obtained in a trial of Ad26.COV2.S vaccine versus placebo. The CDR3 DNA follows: TGTGCCAGCAGCTTATTGGGACAGAGTTATTCACCCCTCCACTTT. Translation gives CASSLLGQSYSPLHF.